The source of this TCR beta chain is a study of shared clonotypes between healthy human individuals. Looking at the study overall: CD8 memory received one plate per donor, CD8 naive two, CD4 memory three and CD4 naive three.

In the case of this clone: Other nucleotide sequences from this sample produce the same CDR3.

The data were produced by immunoSEQ multiplex PCR, yet TCRdb's version contains in-frame clones alone and is incomplete. This table holds about 2 million clones, 95% found once. CDR1 is SGHNT and CDR2 is YYREEE in the germline V gene (reference sequence). Unmatched junction bases numbered 6, after V lost 5 bases and J lost 1 base. The CDR3 is 16 amino acids. Specimen: naive CD4+ T cells sorted from blood. Noted subset: CD45RA+ positively selected. The receptor comes from a man in his late teens or twenties in good health. This rearrangement joins TRBV5-4 to TRBJ2-7, with 13 bases that match TRBD2. CDR3 residues: CASSSLLAGGSYEQYF. The DNA of the CDR3 is TGTGCCAGCAGTTCCCTACTAGCGGGGGGGTCCTACGAGCAGTACTTC.